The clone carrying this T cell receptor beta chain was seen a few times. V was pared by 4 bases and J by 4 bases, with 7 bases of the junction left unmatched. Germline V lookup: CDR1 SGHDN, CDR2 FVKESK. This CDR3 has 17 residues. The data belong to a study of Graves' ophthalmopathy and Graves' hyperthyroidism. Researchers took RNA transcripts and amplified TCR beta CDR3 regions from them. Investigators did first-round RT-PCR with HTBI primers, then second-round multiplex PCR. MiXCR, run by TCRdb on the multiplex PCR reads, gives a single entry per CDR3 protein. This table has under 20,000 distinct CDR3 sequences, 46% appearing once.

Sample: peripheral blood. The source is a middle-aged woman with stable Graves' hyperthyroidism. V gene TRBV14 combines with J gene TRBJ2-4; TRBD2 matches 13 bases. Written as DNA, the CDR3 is TGTGCCAGCAGCCCGACGACTAGCGGGAGGTTAAAAAACATTCAGTACTTC. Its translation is CASSPTTSGRLKNIQYF. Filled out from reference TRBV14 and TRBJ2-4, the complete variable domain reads EAGVTQFPSHSVIEKGQTVTLRCDPISGHDNLYWYRRVMGKEIKFLLHFVKESKQDESGMPNNRFLAERTGGTYSTLKVQPAELEDSGVYFCASSPTTSGRLKNIQYFGAGTRLSVL.